This passage covers 5 T cell receptor beta chains from one sample sequenced in a study of technical replicates of blood from a handful of donors. Method: immunoSEQ multiplex PCR; TCRdb's copy keeps in-frame clones and lacks some. The sample has around 50,000 clones; approximately 94% are singletons. Sequenced input: T cells isolated from PBMCs. The origin of the receptors is a human donor in good health.

V is TRBV19 and J is TRBJ2-3, with TRBD2 identical over 7 bases. Germline CDR1 and CDR2: LNHDA and SQIVND (reference sequence). V shed 5 bases, J shed 2 bases, and the junction held 4 bases outside the gene matches. There are 14 residues in the CDR3. The CDR3 bases are TGTGCCAGTAGTCCCCTAGCGGCCACAGATACGCAGTATTTT. Translation: CASSPLAATDTQYF.

This chain uses TRBV30 with TRBJ1-5, with TRBD1 matching over 7 bases. The CDR3 contains 14 residues. Germline V lookup: CDR1 GTSNPN, CDR2 SVGIG (reference sequence). V dropped 2 bases and J dropped 2; count of bases not matched to a gene: 3. The CDR3 sequence: CAWSYGTGNQPQHF. In DNA form, the CDR3 reads TGTGCCTGGAGTTATGGGACAGGCAATCAGCCCCAGCATTTT.

The genes are TRBV28 and TRBJ2-1; 8 bases map to TRBD2. Per germline, CDR1 MDHEN and CDR2 SYDVKM. The CDR3 consists of 15 residues. V gave up 5 bases and J gave up 3 bases; unmatched junction bases: 6. CDR3 DNA: TGTGCCAGCAGTCGAGCGGGAGAGGGCTACAATGAGCAGTTCTTC. This codes for CASSRAGEGYNEQFF.

The DNA of the CDR3 is TGCGCCAGCAGCCAAGCCGGACTAGCTTCAGATACGCAGTATTTT. Translation gives CASSQAGLASDTQYF. The rearrangement uses TRBV4-1 and TRBJ2-3; 8 bases line up with TRBD2. The CDR3 length is 15 residues. Germline V gene sequence: CDR1 MGHRA, CDR2 YSYEKL. The ends lost 1 base at V and 4 bases at J; junction bases unmatched: 4.

The chain recombines TRBV9 with TRBJ2-7; 8 bases line up with TRBD2. Trimming took 4 bases from V and 5 from J; bases not matched to a gene: 14. The CDR3 runs 16 residues. CDR1 is SGDLS and CDR2 is YYNGEE in the germline V gene. Written as DNA, the CDR3 is TGTGCCAGCAGCAATGCCGGACTAGCAGCAAGGAACGAGCAGTACTTC. Translated: CASSNAGLAARNEQYF. Supplemented by reference TRBV9 and TRBJ2-7, the full variable domain reads DSGVTQTPKHLITATGQRVTLRCSPRSGDLSVYWYQQSLDQGLQFLIQYYNGEERAKGNILERFSAQQFPDLHSELNLSSLELGDSALYFCASSNAGLAARNEQYFGPGTRLTVT.